This is a list of T cell receptor beta chains from one sample in a study of blood T cells in healthy people across ages. TCRdb passed the 5' RACE reads through MiXCR, listing each CDR3 protein once. The table lists 650,000 to 950,000 distinct CDR3 sequences, about 42% of them singletons. Sequencing used blood. The receptor source for this set is a man aged 60 to 69 in good health. Each CDR3 is given with its conserved first and last residue. D genes are given only for firm matches. Expanded clones get a size class; other rows say once, few or many, or leave the size out.

j_gene,v_gene,abundance,d_gene,CDR3nt,CDR3aa
TRBJ2-1,TRBV27,.,.,TGTGCCAGCAGTCCGCTAGCCCCGGGAATGGGGGAGCAGTTCTTC,CASSPLAPGMGEQFF
TRBJ2-1,TRBV6-2/TRBV6-3,few,TRBD2,TGTGCCAGCAGTTACGAGCGACTAGCGGGGGGACAAGATCGCTCCTACAATGAGCAGTTCTTC,CASSYERLAGGQDRSYNEQFF
TRBJ1-2,TRBV20-1,.,TRBD1,TGCAGTGACAGACCCAGGGGGAGCAACTATGGCTACACCTTC,CSDRPRGSNYGYTF
TRBJ2-5,TRBV29-1,once,.,TGCAGCGGGAAGGGGGGACAAAACAATGAGCAGTACTTC,CSGKGGQNNEQYF
TRBJ2-3,TRBV5-1,few,.,TGCGCCAGCAGCCGGGACGCTGGGGGAACCACAGATACGCAGTATTTT,CASSRDAGGTTDTQYF
TRBJ2-7,TRBV24-1,.,TRBD2,TGTGCCACCAGTGATTCGGCTAGCGGGCCATCGGTGGAGCAGTACTTC,CATSDSASGPSVEQYF
TRBJ2-3,TRBV6-2/TRBV6-3,.,TRBD1,TGTGCCAGCAGCCTGCGCCCGGGACAGGGGGTGACAGATACGCAGTATTTT,CASSLRPGQGVTDTQYF
TRBJ2-1,TRBV5-1,.,TRBD1,TGCGCCAGCAGCTTGGAGGGGGCCCCCTACAATGAGCAGTTCTTC,CASSLEGAPYNEQFF
TRBJ2-5,TRBV30,few,.,TGTGCCTGGAGATCAGGGCAAGAGACCCAGTACTTC,CAWRSGQETQYF
TRBJ1-2,TRBV5-1,.,.,TGCGCCAGCAGCTTGGCCAGGGAAGGCTACACCTTC,CASSLAREGYTF
TRBJ2-1,TRBV7-8,many,.,TGTGCCAGCAGCCCGGCTCGGGGTCGCTCCTACAATGAGCAGTTCTTC,CASSPARGRSYNEQFF
TRBJ2-5,TRBV6-5,few,TRBD1,TGTGCCAGCAGCCGCCGGGACAGTAAAGAGACCCAGTACTTC,CASSRRDSKETQYF
TRBJ2-4,TRBV3-1,few,.,TGTGCCAGCAGCAGGACCGGAAACATTCAGTACTTC,CASSRTGNIQYF
TRBJ2-3,TRBV11-2,.,.,TGTGCCAGCAGCTTGCCAGGGTTTTCGCAGTATTTT,CASSLPGFSQYF
TRBJ1-2,TRBV25-1,few,.,TGTGCCAGCAGTTGGAACTATGGCTACACCTTC,CASSWNYGYTF
TRBJ2-7,TRBV10-3,.,.,TGTGCCATCAGTGAGTGGCAGACCAACTACGAGCAGTACTTC,CAISEWQTNYEQYF
TRBJ1-1,TRBV6-6,.,.,TGTGCCAGCAGAACGGGCGATGGGAACACTGAAGCTTTCTTT,CASRTGDGNTEAFF